The 25 T cell receptor beta chains reported below all come from one sample, sequenced in a study of T cell responses to AZD1222 COVID-19 vaccine. TCRdb keeps only in-frame clones here, not all; method: immunoSEQ multiplex PCR. In the table there are about 150,000 clones, roughly 93% of which are singletons. The material was peripheral blood, obtained on day 0 of AZD1222 vaccination. These receptors all stem from an adult in good health.

This clone was seen only once. This sequence joins TRBV27 and TRBJ1-1; the D is unclear. The CDR3 contains 15 residues. The germline V gene has CDR1 MNHEY and CDR2 SMNVEV (reference sequence). Trimming removed 0 bases at V and 1 base at J, with 9 bases between. The CDR3 region has the DNA TGTGCCAGCAGTTTATCTCCTCGGGCGAACACTGAAGCTTTCTTT. This codes for CASSLSPRANTEAFF.

The chain links TRBV7-8 to TRBJ2-7, with D tentatively TRBD2 (5 bases). Trimming pared 1 base from V and 3 bases from J, leaving 10 bases between. This CDR3 has 14 residues. From germline, CDR1 is SGHVS and CDR2 FQNEAQ. CDR3 protein: CASSLDARGYEQYF. Here the CDR3 DNA reads TGTGCCAGCAGCTTAGATGCCCGGGGCTACGAGCAGTACTTC.

V is TRBV5-1 and J is TRBJ1-4; D is ambiguous. The CDR3 runs to 16 residues. Germline assignment: CDR1 SGHRS and CDR2 YFSETQ. V dropped 1 base and J dropped 0 bases, with 10 bases sitting between them. The CDR3 DNA follows: TGCGCCAGCAGCTTGAGAGTGGAGGCAACTAATGAAAAACTGTTTTTT. Amino acids: CASSLRVEATNEKLFF.

The chain uses TRBV4-1 and TRBJ1-1, with no clear D. The V and J ends lost 1 base and 8 bases respectively, with 11 bases between them. Germline loops: CDR1 MGHRA, CDR2 YSYEKL. The CDR3 sequence is 13 residues long. The CDR3 DNA reads as TGCGCCAGCAGCCAAGCCGGAGCTAACGAAGCTTTCTTT. It codes for CASSQAGANEAFF.

The chain links TRBV5-1 to TRBJ1-1, with a tentative D call TRBD1 (6 bases). Trimming pared 4 bases from V and 1 base from J, leaving 11 bases between. The CDR3 is 14 residues long. CDR1 is SGHRS, CDR2 YFSETQ, per germline. Here the CDR3 reads CASSLGGPNTEAFF. The CDR3 DNA is TGCGCCAGCAGCCTAGGGGGACCGAACACTGAAGCTTTCTTT. Together with reference TRBV5-1 and TRBJ1-1, the CDR3 gives the full variable domain: KAGVTQTPRYLIKTRGQQVTLSCSPISGHRSVSWYQQTPGQGLQFLFEYFSETQRNKGNFPGRFSGRQFSNSRSEMNVSTLELGDSALYLCASSLGGPNTEAFFGQGTRLTVV.

The J gene is TRBJ2-7, the V gene TRBV15; 9 nucleotides agree with TRBD2. With V trimmed by 3 bases and J by 4 bases, 13 bases remained unmatched. The CDR3 consists of 17 residues. Germline V CDR1 and CDR2: LNHNV, YYDKDF (reference sequence). DNA for the CDR3: TGTGCCACCAGCAGGGGGCTAGCGGGATTCACCATTTACGAGCAGTACTTC. This gives the protein CATSRGLAGFTIYEQYF. The complete variable domain, with remaining parts taken from reference TRBV15 and TRBJ2-7, reads DAMVIQNPRYQVTQFGKPVTLSCSQTLNHNVMYWYQQKSSQAPKLLFHYYDKDFNNEADTPDNFQSRRPNTSFCFLDIRSPGLGDTAMYLCATSRGLAGFTIYEQYFGPGTRLTVT.

The chain combines TRBV3-1 (or the pseudogene TRBV3-2) with TRBJ2-3; D call uncertain. This CDR3 region has 14 residues. Germline CDR1 is LGHDT and CDR2 is YNNKEL (reference sequence). Trimming left V 1 base short and J 2 bases short, with 7 bases between. Here the CDR3 DNA reads TGTGCCAGCAGCCAAGCACTGTTCACAGATACGCAGTATTTT. Its translation: CASSQALFTDTQYF.

J is TRBJ2-7 and V is TRBV7-2; D gene ambiguous. This CDR3 contains 14 residues. Trimming stripped 3 bases from V and 2 bases from J, with 11 bases between. The germline gives CDR1 SGHTA, CDR2 FQGNSA. The CDR3 sequence is CASSFTSGTYEQYF. DNA of the CDR3: TGTGCCAGCAGCTTTACTTCAGGCACCTACGAGCAGTACTTC.

This chain uses TRBV19 with TRBJ1-2; D remains ambiguous. The germline V gene encodes CDR1 LNHDA and CDR2 SQIVND (reference sequence). The V end lost 4 bases, the J end lost 4 bases, and 7 bases lay between the germline ends. The CDR3 loop spans 12 amino acids. The CDR3 nucleotides read TGTGCCAGTAGTAAGGCGGTCTATGGCTACACCTTC. Amino acid sequence: CASSKAVYGYTF.

V usage is TRBV7-9 and J usage is TRBJ2-1; 14 nucleotides align to TRBD2. The J segment lost 2 bases and the V segment lost 0 bases, leaving 0 bases of the junction unmatched. Germline CDR1 is SEHNR and CDR2 is FQNEAQ (reference sequence). This CDR3 is 17 amino acids long. The CDR3: CASSLATSGRAYNEQFF. DNA for the CDR3: TGTGCCAGCAGCTTAGCGACTAGCGGGAGGGCCTACAATGAGCAGTTCTTC.

The J gene is TRBJ1-1, the V gene TRBV10-1, with D unclear. Trimming removed 3 bases from V and 5 bases from J, with 13 bases in between. Germline assignment: CDR1 WNHNN and CDR2 SYGVQD (reference sequence). The CDR3 spans 14 residues. CDR3: CASSEHGEGTEAFF. CDR3 DNA sequence: TGCGCCAGCAGTGAACATGGGGAAGGTACTGAAGCTTTCTTT.

This chain joins TRBV7-8 and TRBJ1-5; D is perhaps TRBD1 (5 bases). Trimming removed 0 bases at V and 6 bases at J, with 15 bases between. Per the germline V gene, CDR1 is SGHVS and CDR2 is FQNEAQ. This CDR3 spans 16 amino acids. The CDR3 reads CASSLAHARASQPQHF. DNA for the CDR3: TGTGCCAGCAGCTTAGCGCATGCCAGGGCGAGTCAGCCCCAGCATTTT.

V usage is TRBV19 and J usage is TRBJ1-2; D unresolved. Germline V lookup: CDR1 LNHDA, CDR2 SQIVND (reference sequence). The CDR3 runs 12 residues. V was shortened by 6 bases and J by 3 bases, with 8 bases between the two germline ends. The DNA of the CDR3 is TGTGCCAGTAGCGCTGGGGACTATGGCTACACCTTC. Translation: CASSAGDYGYTF.

V is TRBV5-4 and J is TRBJ2-1; 9 nucleotides line up with TRBD1. The germline gives CDR1 SGHNT, CDR2 YYREEE (reference sequence). The trim removed 0 bases at V and 8 bases at J, leaving 6 bases unmatched. The CDR3 totals 15 residues. CDR3 in amino acids: CASSLGDRDPHEQFF. In DNA, the CDR3 is TGTGCCAGCAGCTTGGGGGACAGGGATCCCCATGAGCAGTTCTTC.

The chain links TRBV24-1 to TRBJ2-2, with TRBD2 matching over 10 bases. CDR3 size: 17 residues. Germline lookup yields CDR1 KGHDR and CDR2 SFDVKD. The J segment lost 5 bases and the V segment lost 3 bases, leaving 8 bases of the junction unmatched. The DNA for the CDR3 is TGTGCCACCAGTGATACGATAGCGGGAGGAGGGACCGGGGAGCTGTTTTTT. It codes for CATSDTIAGGGTGELFF.

As DNA, the CDR3 is TGCAGCGTTGAGAAGGGGGAGACCCAGTACTTC. The encoded protein is CSVEKGETQYF. This rearrangement joins TRBV29-1 to TRBJ2-5, with D perhaps TRBD1 (5 bases). The CDR3 is made up of 11 amino acids. The germline V gene has CDR1 SQVTM and CDR2 ANQGSEA. V lost 3 bases to trimming and J lost 5 bases, with 7 bases between them.

The CDR3 DNA follows: TGTGCCTGGAGTCCACGGCGGCGGGAAGGGGACGAGCAGTACTTC. It codes for CAWSPRRREGDEQYF. The V call is TRBV30, the J call TRBJ2-7; D is possibly TRBD2 (6 bases). This CDR3 spans 15 amino acids. Per the germline V gene, CDR1 is GTSNPN and CDR2 is SVGIG (reference sequence). V was clipped by 2 bases and J by 5 bases, with 19 bases between them.

This clone was detected only once. The rearrangement links TRBV4-1 to TRBJ2-5; D gene ambiguous. The CDR3 covers 12 residues. V lost 4 bases and J lost 5, with 8 bases in between. CDR1 is MGHRA and CDR2 is YSYEKL in the germline V gene. In DNA form, the CDR3 reads TGCGCCAGCAGCCGGGATGCGGAGACCCAGTACTTC. Translation: CASSRDAETQYF.

The V gene is TRBV30, the J gene TRBJ1-2, with a weak D call TRBD1 (5 bases). The CDR3 loop spans 12 amino acids. From germline, CDR1 is GTSNPN and CDR2 SVGIG (reference sequence). V dropped 3 bases and J dropped 6 bases, with 11 bases sitting between them. CDR3 residues: CAWRAGFDGYTF. The CDR3 DNA reads TGTGCCTGGAGGGCAGGGTTTGATGGCTACACCTTC. Combining the CDR3 with reference TRBV30 and TRBJ1-2 gives the whole variable domain SQTIHQWPATLVQPVGSPLSLECTVEGTSNPNLYWYRQAAGRGLQLLFYSVGIGQISSEVPQNLSASRPQDRQFILSSKKLLLSDSGFYLCAWRAGFDGYTFGSGTRLTVV.

V and J are TRBV5-1 and TRBJ1-1; 7 bases align to TRBD1. The germline CDR1 and CDR2 sequences are SGHRS and YFSETQ. This CDR3 contains 16 residues. V lost 0 bases to trimming and J lost 1 base; unmatched junction nucleotides: 6. CDR3 residues: CASSLAEGARNTEAFF. The CDR3 DNA reads TGCGCCAGCAGCTTGGCGGAGGGGGCGAGGAACACTGAAGCTTTCTTT.

The chain has TRBV5-6 and TRBJ1-2; D is undetermined. V was clipped by 2 bases and J by 0 bases, with 2 bases between them. CDR1 and CDR2 (germline): SGHDT, YYEEEE. The length of the CDR3 is 12 residues. The CDR3 bases are TGTGCCAGCAGCTTAGCTAACTATGGCTACACCTTC. Its protein product is CASSLANYGYTF.

The V and J genes are TRBV11-2 and TRBJ1-5, with a weak D call TRBD1 (5 bases). The V end was cut by 5 bases, the J end by 7 bases, with 15 bases between. The germline V gene has CDR1 SGHAT and CDR2 FQNNGV. The CDR3 has 14 amino acids. CDR3 sequence reads: CASSRGGGSQPQHF. The DNA for the CDR3 is TGTGCCAGCAGCCGTGGGGGAGGGAGCCAGCCCCAGCATTTT.

This chain uses TRBV6-5 with TRBJ2-7; 8 positions agree with TRBD2. V gave up 8 bases and J gave up 5 bases; unmatched junction bases: 5. From germline, CDR1 is MNHEY and CDR2 SVGAGI. This CDR3 is 12 amino acids long. CDR3 nucleotide sequence: TGTGCCAGCTTGCGGGGACTAGACGAGCAGTACTTC. Protein product: CASLRGLDEQYF.

CDR3 nucleotide sequence: TGTGCCACCAGTGATTCGCAGGGGACAGGTGATTACGAGCAGTACTTC. Protein product: CATSDSQGTGDYEQYF. V is TRBV24-1 and J is TRBJ2-7, with 8 bases identical to TRBD1. CDR1 KGHDR and CDR2 SFDVKD come from the germline V gene. The CDR3 length is 16 residues. J gave up 4 bases and V 2 bases, and 9 bases lay outside the gene matches.

V gene TRBV18 combines with J gene TRBJ2-2; 7 bases fit TRBD2. The CDR3 loop spans 15 amino acids. Per the germline V gene, CDR1 is KGHSH and CDR2 is LQKENI. The ends lost 3 bases at V and 4 bases at J; junction bases unmatched: 5. The CDR3 DNA reads TGTGCCAGCTCACCGACTAGCCCGAGCACCGGGGAGCTGTTTTTT. It encodes CASSPTSPSTGELFF. Combining the CDR3 with reference TRBV18 and TRBJ2-2 gives the whole variable domain NAGVMQNPRHLVRRRGQEARLRCSPMKGHSHVYWYRQLPEEGLKFMVYLQKENIIDESGMPKERFSAEFPKEGPSILRIQQVVRGDSAAYFCASSPTSPSTGELFFGEGSRLTVL.